These 30 T cell receptor beta chains originate from one sample sequenced in a study of T cells after yellow fever vaccination. Each CDR3 protein is one row after TCRdb ran MiXCR on the 5' RACE reads. The table has around 340,000 distinct CDR3 sequences, roughly 8.7% seen once. Sequenced here: PBMCs, sampled on the day of the first yellow fever vaccination. These receptors were collected from a man between 18 and 35 years old who received the YFV17D yellow fever vaccine.

This clonotype came up a few times. This sequence joins TRBV5-1 and TRBJ2-3; 11 bases are a match to TRBD2. V was pared by 1 base and J by 6 bases, with 4 bases of the junction left unmatched. Germline loops: CDR1 SGHRS, CDR2 YFSETQ. This CDR3 region has 15 residues. The chain's CDR3 is CASSLTTSGADTQYF. The CDR3 coding sequence is TGCGCCAGCAGCTTGACGACTAGCGGGGCGGATACGCAGTATTTT. The whole variable domain, remainder taken from reference TRBV5-1 and TRBJ2-3, is KAGVTQTPRYLIKTRGQQVTLSCSPISGHRSVSWYQQTPGQGLQFLFEYFSETQRNKGNFPGRFSGRQFSNSRSEMNVSTLELGDSALYLCASSLTTSGADTQYFGPGTRLTVL.

This clonotype was counted a few times. The chain links TRBV7-8 to TRBJ2-3; D not resolved. The CDR3 is 15 amino acids. V dropped 3 bases and J dropped 2 bases, with 12 bases sitting between them. CDR1 is SGHVS and CDR2 is FQNEAQ in the germline V gene. The CDR3 sequence: CASSFWGFTTDTQYF. As DNA, the CDR3 is TGTGCCAGCAGCTTTTGGGGATTCACCACAGATACGCAGTATTTT.

This clonotype has a single count. V gene TRBV5-6 combines with J gene TRBJ2-7; D is ambiguous. The CDR3 contains 13 residues. With 9 bases removed from V and 3 bases from J, the gap between germline ends came to 16 bases. CDR1 and CDR2 from the germline V gene are SGHDT and YYEEEE. The CDR3 bases are TGTGCCATGGGCCCCGGACGGATCTACGAGCAGTACTTC. This encodes CAMGPGRIYEQYF.

The chain joins TRBV10-2 to TRBJ1-5, with 9 bases identical to TRBD1. The germline V gene has CDR1 WSHSY and CDR2 SAAADI. The CDR3 contains 16 residues. V was pared by 3 bases and J by 0 bases, with 3 bases of the junction left unmatched. The CDR3 region has the DNA TGCGCCAGCAGTGAAGGACAGGGGTATAGCAATCAGCCCCAGCATTTT. It encodes CASSEGQGYSNQPQHF.

This clonotype has more than one count but fewer than ten. The chain carries TRBV28 and TRBJ1-1; tentative D call: TRBD1 (6 bases). The CDR3 sequence is 16 residues long. CDR1 and CDR2 from the germline V gene are MDHEN and SYDVKM. V gave up 5 bases and J gave up 3 bases, with 19 bases separating them. This chain's CDR3 is CASSPQGGRRDTEAFF. The CDR3 bases are TGTGCCAGCAGTCCCCAAGGGGGGCGGAGGGACACTGAAGCTTTCTTT.

The V call is TRBV19, the J call TRBJ1-5; TRBD1 aligns across 7 bases. Per germline, CDR1 LNHDA and CDR2 SQIVND (reference sequence). V dropped 10 bases and J dropped 4; count of bases not matched to a gene: 10. CDR3 length: 14 residues. The CDR3 DNA is TGTGCCACCAGCCCAGGGGGACGGAATCAGCCCCAGCATTTT. It translates to CATSPGGRNQPQHF. The whole variable domain, remainder taken from reference TRBV19 and TRBJ1-5, is DGGITQSPKYLFRKEGQNVTLSCEQNLNHDAMYWYRQDPGQGLRLIYYSQIVNDFQKGDIAEGYSVSREKKESFPLTVTSAQKNPTAFYLCATSPGGRNQPQHFGDGTRLSIL.

This clonotype occurred a few times. The gene calls are TRBV27 and TRBJ1-2; the match to TRBD1 covers 9 bases. The CDR3 is made up of 16 amino acids. The germline V gene encodes CDR1 MNHEY and CDR2 SMNVEV (reference sequence). V dropped 4 bases and J dropped 4; count of bases not matched to a gene: 10. CDR3 region: CASSSYRDRATYGYTF. The CDR3 DNA reads TGTGCCAGCAGTTCTTACCGGGACAGGGCCACCTATGGCTACACCTTC.

The table lists this clonotype with a few counts. The chain couples TRBV30 to TRBJ2-7, with 7 bases identical to TRBD2. The ends lost 3 bases at V and 2 bases at J; junction bases unmatched: 4. Per the germline V gene, CDR1 is GTSNPN and CDR2 is SVGIG (reference sequence). The CDR3 has 13 amino acids. The CDR3 is CAWRGLGTYEQYF. The CDR3 DNA follows: TGTGCCTGGAGAGGACTAGGTACCTACGAGCAGTACTTC.

In this sample, this clonotype turned up a few times. The rearrangement uses TRBV7-6 and TRBJ1-2; tentatively, D is TRBD1 (6 bases). V dropped 1 base and J dropped 6 bases, with 12 bases sitting between them. Germline lookup yields CDR1 SGHVS and CDR2 FNYEAQ. CDR3 length: 14 amino acids. As DNA, the CDR3 is TGTGCCAGCAGCTTAGGCGCAGGGGAGGATGGCTACACCTTC. Protein sequence: CASSLGAGEDGYTF. Using reference TRBV7-6 and TRBJ1-2 for the parts outside the CDR3, the full variable domain is GAGVSQSPRYKVTKRGQDVALRCDPISGHVSLYWYRQALGQGPEFLTYFNYEAQQDKSGLPNDRFSAERPEGSISTLTIQRTEQRDSAMYRCASSLGAGEDGYTFGSGTRLTVV.

This chain links TRBV29-1 with TRBJ1-1; 9 bases align to TRBD1. This CDR3 spans 14 amino acids. V lost 0 bases, J lost 3 bases, and 2 bases stayed unmatched. Looked up from germline, CDR1 is SQVTM and CDR2 is ANQGSEA. Here the CDR3 reads CSVEDGTGYTEAFF. The CDR3 DNA sequence: TGCAGCGTTGAAGATGGGACAGGGTACACTGAAGCTTTCTTT.

The chain links TRBV24-1 to TRBJ2-5; 7 positions match TRBD2. In germline, CDR1 is KGHDR, CDR2 SFDVKD. The V gene end was trimmed by 4 bases and the J gene end by 3 bases; junction bases not matched to a gene: 13. The CDR3 totals 17 residues. CDR3 residues: CATSEPEGRGRKETQYF. CDR3 DNA: TGTGCCACCAGTGAACCCGAGGGGCGGGGGAGAAAAGAGACCCAGTACTTC.

The J gene is TRBJ2-1, the V gene TRBV3-1; perhaps TRBD1 as D (6 bases). Per germline, CDR1 LGHDT and CDR2 YNNKEL (reference sequence). V was trimmed by 5 bases and J by 6 bases, leaving 11 bases between them. This CDR3 contains 13 residues. CDR3 protein: CASSFHRVNEQFF. DNA for the CDR3: TGTGCCAGCAGCTTCCACAGGGTCAATGAGCAGTTCTTC.

This CDR3 reads CASSRVFYEQYV. The CDR3 DNA follows: TGCGCCAGCAGCCGGGTTTTCTACGAGCAGTACGTC. This chain joins TRBV5-1 and TRBJ2-7; D uncertain. The CDR3 loop spans 12 amino acids. Trimming pared 4 bases from V and 3 bases from J, leaving 8 bases between. The germline gives CDR1 SGHRS, CDR2 YFSETQ.

This clonotype was picked up a small number of times. The CDR3 nucleotides are TGTGCCAGCTCACCAGTCGGACAGGGGGCTTATCAGCCCCAGCATTTT. This gives the protein CASSPVGQGAYQPQHF. The rearrangement joins TRBV18 to TRBJ1-5, with 11 bases that match TRBD1. Germline V gene data show CDR1 as KGHSH and CDR2 as LQKENI. The length of the CDR3 is 16 residues. Unmatched junction bases numbered 5, after V lost 2 bases and J lost 5 bases.

This clonotype was detected a few times. The J gene is TRBJ2-2, the V gene TRBV11-1; TRBD1 might be the D (5 bases). CDR3 length: 19 amino acids. Trimming left V 1 base short and J 0 bases short, with 18 bases between. Germline V gene sequence: CDR1 SGHAT, CDR2 FQDESV (reference sequence). Here the CDR3 reads CASSLVGDSQGTNTGELFF. CDR3 DNA: TGTGCCAGCAGCTTAGTGGGTGATTCGCAGGGTACGAACACCGGGGAGCTGTTTTTT.

This clonotype was observed a few times. The V and J genes are TRBV18 and TRBJ2-5, with 7 nucleotides matching TRBD2. Germline trimming cut 4 bases from V and 3 bases from J; bases unmatched to any gene: 14. The CDR3 has 17 amino acids. Germline-derived CDR1 and CDR2 are KGHSH and LQKENI. The CDR3 sequence is CASSRERLAVWKETQYF. The CDR3, as DNA: TGTGCCAGCTCACGAGAGAGACTAGCCGTATGGAAAGAGACCCAGTACTTC.

This clonotype was detected only a few times. The chain has TRBV7-2 and TRBJ1-1; D ambiguous. The ends were cut back, 4 bases at V and 5 bases at J, with 17 bases in the middle. Germline V gives CDR1 SGHTA, CDR2 FQGNSA. The CDR3 length is 15 residues. The CDR3 nucleotides read TGTGCCAGCAGCTACACATTATCGACCGGGACTGAAGCTTTCTTT. Protein: CASSYTLSTGTEAFF.

This clonotype has only a few counts. The J gene is TRBJ2-3, the V gene TRBV7-9; 9 bases are a match to TRBD1. CDR1 and CDR2 (germline): SEHNR, FQNEAQ (reference sequence). CDR3 length: 11 amino acids. Losses at the gene ends were 4 bases for V and 14 bases for J; bases not matched to a gene: 4. The DNA for the CDR3 is TGTGCCAGCAGCTGGGACAGGGAAGTGTATTTT. Translation: CASSWDREVYF.

This clonotype has at least ten counts. The J gene is TRBJ2-1, the V gene TRBV28; possible D gene TRBD1, 5 bases. The germline CDR1 and CDR2 sequences are MDHEN and SYDVKM. The CDR3 spans 15 residues. Trimming left V 6 bases short and J 5 bases short, with 17 bases between. CDR3 nucleotide sequence: TGTGCCAGCAGACCGACCTGGCAGGGTCACAATGAGCAGTTCTTC. The encoded protein is CASRPTWQGHNEQFF.

This clonotype was recorded at least ten times. This rearrangement joins TRBV12-3 or TRBV12-4 to TRBJ1-2, with a weak D call TRBD1 (6 bases). The CDR3 is 13 residues long. With 2 bases removed from V and 8 bases from J, the gap between germline ends came to 12 bases. DNA for the CDR3: TGTGCCAGCAGTTTAATGGGGGCCGGAGGCTACACCTTC. It codes for CASSLMGAGGYTF.

This clonotype was seen many times. The chain joins TRBV4-3 to TRBJ2-2; TRBD1 matches 9 bases. The ends lost 0 bases at V and 6 bases at J; junction bases unmatched: 5. Germline V lookup: CDR1 LGHNA, CDR2 YSLEER. This CDR3 contains 16 residues. CDR3 in amino acids: CASSQDPGQGSGELFF. The CDR3 bases are TGCGCCAGCAGCCAAGATCCGGGACAGGGCTCCGGGGAGCTGTTTTTT.

This clonotype was seen just once. This sequence joins TRBV19 and TRBJ2-1, with a tentative D call TRBD2 (7 bases). Trimming left V 7 bases short and J 2 bases short, with 21 bases between. The CDR3 totals 17 residues. Germline V gives CDR1 LNHDA, CDR2 SQIVND (reference sequence). CDR3 nucleotides: TGTGCCAGTAAGGGTCTATCGGGGGGCCTAACCTACAATGAGCAGTTCTTC. This sequence encodes CASKGLSGGLTYNEQFF.

This clonotype showed up just a few times. The V call is TRBV7-2, the J call TRBJ1-6; 8 nucleotides match TRBD1. The V segment lost 1 base and the J segment 10 bases; nucleotides outside the gene matches: 6. The CDR3 is 15 amino acids. Germline V gene data show CDR1 as SGHTA and CDR2 as FQGNSA. The CDR3 loop is CASSLGDRLESPLHF. In DNA, the CDR3 is TGTGCCAGCAGCTTAGGGGACAGGCTTGAATCACCCCTCCACTTT.

This clonotype was recorded a few times. The V and J genes are TRBV10-3 and TRBJ2-2; D is possibly TRBD1 or TRBD2 (6 bases each). V gave up 3 bases and J gave up 6 bases, with 8 bases separating them. Germline CDR1 reads ENHRY; CDR2 reads SYGVKD. This CDR3 is 13 amino acids long. CDR3 amino acids: CAISERGPGELFF. The CDR3 bases are TGTGCCATCAGTGAACGGGGGCCCGGGGAGCTGTTTTTT.

V and J are TRBV15 and TRBJ2-3; possibly TRBD1 for D (5 bases). V was pared by 1 base and J by 1 base, with 12 bases between. The CDR3 loop spans 16 amino acids. Germline V gives CDR1 LNHNV, CDR2 YYDKDF (reference sequence). CDR3 sequence: CATSRVVQGGTDTQYF. The CDR3 DNA follows: TGTGCCACCAGCAGAGTGGTGCAGGGCGGCACAGATACGCAGTATTTT. Looking up the rest from reference TRBV15 and TRBJ2-3 gives the full variable domain: DAMVIQNPRYQVTQFGKPVTLSCSQTLNHNVMYWYQQKSSQAPKLLFHYYDKDFNNEADTPDNFQSRRPNTSFCFLDIRSPGLGDTAMYLCATSRVVQGGTDTQYFGPGTRLTVL.

This clonotype was recorded a few times. This sequence joins TRBV9 and TRBJ2-1, with TRBD1 identical over 7 bases. J gave up 7 bases and V 0 bases, and 4 bases lay outside the gene matches. The CDR3 runs 14 residues. Germline lookup yields CDR1 SGDLS and CDR2 YYNGEE. In DNA form, the CDR3 reads TGTGCCAGCAGCGTAGGAGGGGGCAGGAATGAGCAGTTCTTC. As protein: CASSVGGGRNEQFF.

This clonotype was recorded at least ten times. CDR3 coding DNA: TGTGCCATCAGTGATCCCGACAGGGAAGCTTTCTTT. Amino acid sequence: CAISDPDREAFF. The rearrangement joins TRBV10-3 to TRBJ1-1; D is perhaps TRBD1 (6 bases). V was trimmed by 3 bases and J by 8 bases, leaving 10 bases between them. The CDR3 loop spans 12 amino acids. Germline CDR1 is ENHRY and CDR2 is SYGVKD.

In this sample, this clonotype turned up many times. The gene calls are TRBV27 and TRBJ2-3; a weak D match, TRBD2 (6 bases). The ends were cut back, 3 bases at V and 2 bases at J, with 15 bases in the middle. Germline CDR1 and CDR2: MNHEY and SMNVEV (reference sequence). This CDR3 spans 16 amino acids. The CDR3 DNA reads TGTGCCAGCAGTTTCTGGCGGGGCCGGTTCACAGATACGCAGTATTTT. Translating it yields CASSFWRGRFTDTQYF.

This clonotype was detected ten times or more. V is TRBV20-1 and J is TRBJ1-2, with D tentatively TRBD1 (5 bases). The CDR3 totals 13 residues. Trimming left V 1 base short and J 4 bases short, with 10 bases between. CDR1 and CDR2 (germline): DFQATT, SNEGSKA (reference sequence). The CDR3 here is CSARVQRGYGYTF. CDR3 nucleotides: TGCAGTGCTAGAGTCCAGAGGGGCTATGGCTACACCTTC.

In its sample, this clonotype was seen a few times. Compared with germline, one end of the junction differs, possibly owing to a read error. The chain carries TRBV27 and TRBJ1-4, with D hard to call. CDR1 is MNHEY, CDR2 SMNVEV, per germline (reference sequence). This CDR3 is built from 16 residues. CDR3: CASSSRSGYTKEKLFF. CDR3 nucleotides: TGTGCCAGCAGTTCCCGCTCCGGGTACACTAAGGAAAAACTGTTTTTT. Using reference TRBV27 and TRBJ1-4 for the parts outside the CDR3, the full variable domain is EAQVTQNPRYLITVTGKKLTVTCSQNMNHEYMSWYRQDPGLGLRQIYYSMNVEVTDKGDVPEGYKVSRKEKRNFPLILESPSPNQTSLYFCASSSRSGYTKEKLFFGSGTQLSVL.